This T cell receptor (beta chain) was sequenced during a study of early T cells in non-severe SARS-CoV-2 infection. TCRdb re-derived calls from the 5' RACE reads in MiXCR, one entry per CDR3 protein. The sample carries about 34,000 distinct CDR3 sequences, around 7% recorded once. The ends were cut back, 3 bases at V and 7 bases at J, with 12 bases in the middle. Germline CDR1 SGHNT, CDR2 YENEEA. The CDR3 totals 13 residues. The rearrangement links TRBV11-3 to TRBJ1-1; a possible D gene is TRBD1 (5 bases). Sequencing used whole blood, obtained at baseline. The origin of this receptor is an adult who was a healthcare worker with PCR-confirmed SARS-CoV-2 infection or an uninfected control (not recorded which). In DNA form, the CDR3 reads TGTGCCAGCAGCTTTAGTGGAGACAGTGAAGCTTTCTTT. Protein product: CASSFSGDSEAFF.